This T cell receptor (beta chain) is from a study of blood T cell repertoires in COVID-19. There are a few counts of this clone. There are 15 residues in the CDR3. The junction had 14 bases not matched to a gene; V was cut back by 5 bases and J by 10 bases. Germline V lookup: CDR1 ENHRY, CDR2 SYGVKD. Profiling relied on immunoSEQ multiplex PCR, and the TCRdb table lists in-frame clones only, not all of them. The data hold approximately 210,000 clones, with 86% observed a single time. The specimen was peripheral blood. This clonotype was obtained from a man aged 30-40 years who had recovered from COVID-19. The chain carries TRBV10-3 and TRBJ2-1, with 7 bases identical to TRBD2. CDR3 nucleotides: TGTGCCATCAGTAGAGCGGGGAGCCTTTCTTTCGAGCAGTTCTTC. It yields the protein CAISRAGSLSFEQFF.